One and the same sample provided the 32 T cell receptor beta chains below, sequenced in a study of CD8+ T cells in alopecia areata. As the sequencing template, cDNA was produced by extracting RNA and reverse transcribing it. The protocol was immunoSEQ multiplex PCR, while the TCRdb copy is restricted to in-frame clones and leaves out a portion. The data show around 300,000 clones, with none appearing a single time. The study sorted pooled cutaneous lymph node cells by CD4, CD8alpha, NKG2D, NKG2ACE and other markers. The specimen was CD4+ T cells sorted from a lymph node. All receptors derive from a C3H/HeJ mouse with alopecia areata. MHC haplotype: H2-k.

This clone was picked up a small number of times. Each gene name is a mouse one. The read terminates 4 residues before the CDR3 end, so the remaining end is supplied by the germline J gene. The chain recombines TRBV17 with TRBJ1-2; TRBD1 might be the D (5 bases). The CDR3 loop spans 12 amino acids. Germline loops: CDR1 MNHDT, CDR2 YYDKIL. The CDR3 is CASSRDGGDYTF. The sequenced CDR3 bases are TGTGCTAGCAGTAGAGATGGGGGC.

A note on this clone: Gene names and germline refer to mouse. In the same sample, other DNA sequences code for this CDR3. The CDR3 protein is CASSDPRGNYAEQFF. Incomplete CDR3 DNA: TGTGCCAGCAGTGACCCCAGGGGTAACTATGCT. The chain has TRBV13-1 and TRBJ2-1, with D possibly matching TRBD1 (6 bases). The CDR3 goes on 4 residues after the read ends, and that part is filled in from the germline J gene. The germline V and J ends were trimmed by 2 bases and 0 bases, with 9 bases remaining between them. Looked up from germline, CDR1 is NSHNY and CDR2 is SYGAGN. The CDR3 sequence is 15 residues long.

This clone was seen more than once but under ten times. The gene names here belong to mouse. The CDR3 extends 4 residues past the end of the read, so its final part is completed from the germline J gene. This chain uses TRBV19 with TRBJ2-7; tentatively, D is TRBD1 (5 bases). Germline V gives CDR1 FNHDT, CDR2 SITEND (reference sequence). This CDR3 has 14 residues. The CDR3 DNA, read in part, is TGTGCCAGCAGTCCCCAGGGCGGAGATTAT. It is translated as CASSPQGGDY. The complete CDR3 protein is CASSPQGGDYEQYF.

As to this clone: The genes and germline here are from mouse. The read is 4 residues too short to cover the CDR3 end, so that end is filled in from the germline J gene. The V call is TRBV14, the J call TRBJ2-7, with TRBD1 matching over 7 bases. This CDR3 has 14 residues. Per the germline V gene, CDR1 is SGHDT and CDR2 is FRDEAV. The trim removed 1 base at V and 3 bases at J, leaving 4 bases unmatched. The CDR3 bases that were read are TGTGCCAGCAGTTTCGGGACAGAAATCTAT. It yields the protein CASSFGTEIY. The whole CDR3 sequence is CASSFGTEIYEQYF.

This clone was counted a few times. All gene names here are mouse names. Coverage ceases 4 residues before the CDR3 finishes, and the germline J gene fills in the end. V gene TRBV1 combines with J gene TRBJ2-7, with D perhaps matching TRBD1 (6 bases). Per germline, CDR1 NSQYPW and CDR2 LRSPGD (reference sequence). V lost 4 bases to trimming and J lost 3 bases, with 10 bases between them. CDR3 length: 13 residues. The CDR3 here is CTCSVQGRYEQYF. The covered CDR3 bases are TGCACCTGCAGTGTTCAGGGGCGCTAT.

This clone was picked up a small number of times. Gene names denote mouse genes. CDR3 DNA, as far as it was read: TGCACCTGCAGTGCAGATCAGAACTATGCT. It specifies CTCSADQNYA. The CDR3 in its entirety is CTCSADQNYAEQFF. This chain connects TRBV1 to TRBJ2-1; D is uncertain. The read ends 4 residues shy of where the CDR3 ends; the end is completed using the germline J gene. V was clipped by 0 bases and J by 1 base, with 4 bases between them. Per the germline V gene, CDR1 is NSQYPW and CDR2 is LRSPGD (reference sequence). This CDR3 comprises 14 residues.

Of note for this clone: Gene names and germline match the mouse. The sequence runs out 4 residues before the end of the CDR3; the remainder is reconstructed from the germline J gene. Other DNA sequences of this sample code for an identical CDR3. The genes are TRBV13-1 and TRBJ2-3; 10 bases fit TRBD2. Germline assignment: CDR1 NSHNY and CDR2 SYGAGN. CDR3 length: 16 amino acids. The V and J ends lost 0 bases and 0 bases, in that order; junction bases with no gene match: 1. The DNA read from the CDR3 is TGTGCCAGCAGTGATGACTGGGGGGGGAGTGCAGAA. Protein sequence: CASSDDWGGSAE. The complete CDR3 sequence is CASSDDWGGSAETLYF.

This clone turned up a few times. Each gene name is a mouse one. The read stops 4 residues short of the end of the CDR3; the missing end is completed from the germline J gene. The V and J genes are TRBV13-3 and TRBJ2-3, with a tentative D call TRBD1 (6 bases). Germline assignment: CDR1 NNHDY and CDR2 SYVADS. V dropped 3 bases and J dropped 0 bases, with 11 bases sitting between them. The CDR3 runs 15 residues. CDR3 DNA (partial): TGTGCCAGCAGTGTTGACAGGAATAGTGCAGAA. Amino acid sequence: CASSVDRNSAE. The CDR3 as a whole reads CASSVDRNSAETLYF.

This clone was seen a few times. Each gene name is a mouse one. Read sequence stops 4 residues before the CDR3 end, and the germline J gene provides the missing end. This specimen includes other DNA sequences encoding the same CDR3. The chain joins TRBV13-1 to TRBJ2-4; 10 nucleotides align to TRBD2. The V and J ends lost 2 bases and 3 bases, in that order; junction bases with no gene match: 3. This CDR3 region has 15 residues. The germline CDR1 and CDR2 sequences are NSHNY and SYGAGN. The sequenced CDR3 bases are TGTGCCAGCAGTGACGACTGGGGGGTACAAAAC. Residues: CASSDDWGVQN. The full CDR3 reads CASSDDWGVQNTLYF.

This clone was counted many times. Gene names refer to mouse genes. Read data end 4 residues before the CDR3 end; the end is taken from the germline J gene. The rearrangement links TRBV17 to TRBJ2-5; tentative D call: TRBD1 (6 bases). Germline-derived CDR1 and CDR2 are MNHDT and YYDKIL. The CDR3 runs 17 residues. CDR3 amino acids: CASSRDTGRPPRDTQYF. The CDR3 DNA, read in part, is TGTGCTAGCAGTAGAGATACAGGGAGGCCACCCAGGGAC.

Notes on this clone: The germline and genes are mouse ones. The read terminates 4 residues before the CDR3 end, so the remaining end is supplied by the germline J gene. The V and J genes are TRBV13-1 and TRBJ2-2, with TRBD1 identical over 10 bases. V dropped 2 bases and J dropped 0; count of bases not matched to a gene: 4. From germline, CDR1 is NSHNY and CDR2 SYGAGN. The CDR3 length is 17 residues. CDR3 sequence reads: CASSEDRGVPNTGQLYF. The sequenced part of the CDR3 DNA is TGTGCCAGCAGTGAGGACAGGGGGGTTCCAAACACCGGG.

Concerning this clone itself: Genes here carry mouse names. The CDR3 end lies 4 residues beyond the end of the read and is filled in from the germline J gene. The chain couples TRBV19 to TRBJ2-1, with 7 nucleotides matching TRBD1. The CDR3 is 13 residues long. The V gene's germline CDR1 is FNHDT and CDR2 SITEND (reference sequence). Trimming at V came to 6 bases and at J to 6 bases, leaving 6 bases not matched to a gene. This CDR3 reads CASTTGTAAEQFF. CDR3 DNA, as far as it was read: TGTGCCAGCACAACCGGGACAGCTGCT. Drawing the rest from reference TRBV19 and TRBJ2-1, the complete variable domain is GGIITQTPKFLIGQEGQKLTLKCQQNFNHDTMYWYRQDSGKGLRLIYYSITENDLQKGDLSEGYDASREKKSSFSLTVTSAQKNEMAVFLCASTTGTAAEQFFGPGTRLTVL.

Only a few counts were recorded for this clone. The gene names here belong to mouse. The CDR3 end falls 4 residues outside the read, so it is completed with the germline J gene. V usage is TRBV13-3 and J usage is TRBJ2-5, with 7 bases that match TRBD1. The V segment lost 2 bases and the J segment 2 bases; nucleotides outside the gene matches: 2. The CDR3 totals 14 residues. Germline V gene lookup returns CDR1 NNHDY and CDR2 SYVADS. CDR3 DNA, as far as it was read: TGTGCCAGCAGTGAAACAGGGGTCCAAGAC. Protein: CASSETGVQD. The whole CDR3 sequence is CASSETGVQDTQYF. Using reference TRBV13-3 and TRBJ2-5 for the parts outside the CDR3, the full variable domain is EAAVTQSPRSKVAVTGGKVTLSCHQTNNHDYMYWYRQDTGHGLRLIHYSYVADSTEKGDIPDGYKASRPSQENFSLILELASLSQTAVYFCASSETGVQDTQYFGPGTRLLVL.

A note on this clone: The germline and genes are mouse ones. With the read ending 4 residues before the CDR3 end, the germline J gene is used to fill in that end. V usage is TRBV5 and J usage is TRBJ2-2; tentatively, D is TRBD2 (6 bases). Germline V lookup: CDR1 LGHNA, CDR2 YNLKQL (reference sequence). The CDR3 is made up of 15 amino acids. Trimming pared 4 bases from V and 2 bases from J, leaving 11 bases between. CDR3 loop: CASSPPGLNTGQLYF. The DNA read from the CDR3 is TGTGCCAGCAGCCCCCCGGGACTTAACACCGGG.

Note on this clone: The gene names given are mouse names. The read falls 4 residues short of the CDR3 end, and the missing part is taken from the germline J gene. The chain links TRBV1 to TRBJ2-5, with D unresolved. CDR1 is NSQYPW and CDR2 is LRSPGD in the germline V gene (reference sequence). CDR3 length: 11 residues. The part of the CDR3 DNA that was read is TGCACCTGCAGTGCGTGGGAC. Translated: CTCSAWD. The whole CDR3 reads CTCSAWDTQYF.

In regard to this clone: Genes and germline come from the mouse. CDR3 DNA, as far as it was read: TGTGCCAGCAGCCAACTGACAAGAGGGGACACA. Translating it yields CASSQLTRGDT. The whole CDR3 reads CASSQLTRGDTEVFF. This chain uses TRBV5 with TRBJ1-1; weak D call: TRBD1 (5 bases). The CDR3 end lies 4 residues beyond the end of the read and is filled in from the germline J gene. The CDR3 length is 15 residues. Germline loops: CDR1 LGHNA, CDR2 YNLKQL (reference sequence). With 2 bases removed from V and 3 bases from J, the gap between germline ends came to 13 bases.

Note on this clone: Gene names and germline refer to mouse. Read data end 4 residues before the CDR3 end; the end is taken from the germline J gene. The rearrangement uses TRBV13-2 and TRBJ2-2; D possibly corresponds to TRBD2 (7 bases). The CDR3 length is 16 residues. Germline lookup yields CDR1 NNHNN and CDR2 SYGAGS (reference sequence). V lost 5 bases and J 0 bases, leaving 14 bases between the germline ends. The CDR3 bases that were read are TGTGCCAGCGGGGGGGGCAGGGGATCAAACACCGGG. Residues: CASGGGRGSNTG. The whole CDR3 protein is CASGGGRGSNTGQLYF.

Notes on this clone: Gene and germline names: mouse. The read finishes 4 residues shy of the CDR3 end, and the germline J gene is used to complete it. The chain links TRBV31 to TRBJ2-5; no clear D. Germline values: CDR1 GKSSPN, CDR2 SITVG. Trimming cost V 2 bases and J 0 bases, with 9 bases left between them. The CDR3 extends over 14 amino acids. CDR3 DNA (partial): TGTGCCTGGAGTGCCACACGTAACCAAGAC. Translated: CAWSATRNQD. The CDR3 as a whole reads CAWSATRNQDTQYF.

This clone was seen only a few times. The gene names given are mouse names. The CDR3 end falls 4 residues outside the read, so it is completed with the germline J gene. Other DNA sequences in the same sample also yield this CDR3. This chain uses TRBV31 with TRBJ2-3; TRBD2 agrees at 7 bases. Germline trimming cut 0 bases from V and 0 bases from J; bases unmatched to any gene: 0. Germline assignment: CDR1 GKSSPN and CDR2 SITVG. CDR3 size: 14 residues. The CDR3 DNA, read in part, is TGTGCCTGGAGTCTCTGGGGGAGTGCAGAA. Residues: CAWSLWGSAE. In full, the CDR3 is CAWSLWGSAETLYF.

This clone was recorded a few times. Mouse germline and gene names are used. The read ends 4 residues shy of where the CDR3 ends; the end is completed using the germline J gene. The rearrangement uses TRBV14 and TRBJ2-5; D is ambiguous. CDR1 SGHDT and CDR2 FRDEAV come from the germline V gene. This CDR3 region has 12 residues. Incomplete CDR3 DNA: TGTGCCAGCAGTTTCCTGGTTGAC. As protein: CASSFLVD. The complete CDR3 reads CASSFLVDTQYF. The entire variable domain, with the rest obtained from reference TRBV14 and TRBJ2-5, is as follows: EAGVTQSPRYAVLQEGQAVSFWCDPISGHDTLYWYQQPRDQGPQLLVYFRDEAVIDNSQLPSDRFSAVRPKGTNSTLKIQSAKQGDTATYLCASSFLVDTQYFGPGTRLLVL.

With regard to this clone: Gene and germline names: mouse. With the read ending 4 residues before the CDR3 end, the germline J gene is used to fill in that end. The chain couples TRBV31 to TRBJ2-1; 7 bases are shared with TRBD1. CDR1 and CDR2 from the germline V gene are GKSSPN and SITVG. CDR3 length equals 14 residues. The CDR3 loop is CAWSPRDSRAEQFF. Incomplete CDR3 DNA: TGTGCCTGGAGTCCCCGGGACAGTCGAGCT.

A few counts support this clone. Mouse gene names apply. The DNA ends 4 residues before the CDR3 does, and the rest of the CDR3 is filled in from the germline J gene. The J gene is TRBJ1-2, the V gene TRBV29, with 11 bases aligning to TRBD1. Losses at the gene ends were 5 bases for V and 4 bases for J; bases not matched to a gene: 6. Germline V gene sequence: CDR1 MSHET, CDR2 SYDVDS. This CDR3 spans 15 amino acids. The sequenced CDR3 bases are TGTGCTAGCAGTCACCGGACAGGGGGCTTCTCC. Translation gives CASSHRTGGFS. Given in full, the CDR3 is CASSHRTGGFSDYTF.

A note on this clone: Mouse gene names and germline throughout. The CDR3 goes on 4 residues after the read ends, and that part is filled in from the germline J gene. The identical CDR3 is also encoded by other nucleotide sequences in the sample. The V gene is TRBV13-3, the J gene TRBJ2-4; 7 bases line up with TRBD2. Germline CDR1 and CDR2: NNHDY and SYVADS. CDR3 size: 13 residues. J was trimmed by 1 base and V by 4 bases; bases with no gene match: 0. The CDR3 spells CASSLGGQNTLYF. The sequenced part of the CDR3 DNA is TGTGCCAGCAGTCTGGGGGGTCAAAAC.

Concerning this clone itself: Genes here carry mouse names. Read sequence stops 4 residues before the CDR3 end, and the germline J gene provides the missing end. V usage is TRBV31 and J usage is TRBJ1-1; no clear D. The V gene's germline CDR1 is GKSSPN and CDR2 SITVG. CDR3 size: 12 residues. CDR3 sequence: CAWSPRGAEVFF. The CDR3 DNA, read in part, is TGTGCCTGGAGTCCCCGTGGGGCA. Complete variable domain (other parts from reference TRBV31 and TRBJ1-1): AQTIHQWPVAEIKAVGSPLSLGCTIKGKSSPNLYWYWQATGGTLQQLFYSITVGQVESVVQLNLSASRPKDDQFILSTEKLLLSHSGFYLCAWSPRGAEVFFGKGTRLTVV.

Only a few counts were recorded for this clone. Gene names denote mouse genes. Read coverage stops 4 residues before the CDR3 terminus; the germline J gene supplies the remainder. The chain couples TRBV13-1 to TRBJ2-7; 7 bases fit TRBD1. This CDR3 spans 15 amino acids. From germline, CDR1 is NSHNY and CDR2 SYGAGN. With 1 base clipped from V and 0 bases from J, the junction kept 4 bases outside the gene matches. Partial CDR3 DNA: TGTGCCAGCAGTGATTCGGGACAGAGCTCCTAT. It codes for CASSDSGQSSY. The full CDR3 protein is CASSDSGQSSYEQYF.

This clone occurred a few times. Genes and germline come from the mouse. The CDR3 is cut off 4 residues early in the read; its end comes from the germline J gene. The sample carries other DNA sequences with the same CDR3. The chain links TRBV1 to TRBJ1-1; TRBD1 matches at 11 bases. The germline CDR1 and CDR2 sequences are NSQYPW and LRSPGD (reference sequence). Trimming cost V 5 bases and J 1 base; bases outside gene matches: 3. CDR3 length: 15 residues. The CDR3 loop reads CTCSPGTGGNTEVFF. The CDR3 bases that were read are TGCACCTGCAGTCCCGGGACAGGGGGAAACACA.

Details on this clone: Any gene name here is a mouse gene name. The read terminates 4 residues ahead of where the CDR3 ends, so the germline J gene completes it. This chain connects TRBV5 to TRBJ2-2; TRBD2 aligns across 8 bases. Germline V CDR1 and CDR2: LGHNA, YNLKQL (reference sequence). J lost 6 bases, V lost 0 bases, and 3 bases had no gene match. This CDR3 is built from 15 residues. The sequenced CDR3 bases are TGTGCCAGCAGCCAAGAAGGGGGGGGCTCCGGG. Its protein product is CASSQEGGGSG. The whole CDR3 protein is CASSQEGGGSGQLYF.

About this clone: A read error may produce the germline difference seen at one junction end. Here the gene names and germline are mouse. The read is 4 residues too short to cover the CDR3 end, so that end is filled in from the germline J gene. The chain combines TRBV1 with TRBJ2-2, with D maybe TRBD1 (6 bases). The CDR3 covers 14 residues. The germline V gene encodes CDR1 NSQYPW and CDR2 LRSPGD (reference sequence). The sequenced part of the CDR3 DNA is TGCACCTGCAGGGCAGGGGCGAACACCGGG. Residues: CTCRAGANTG. The entire CDR3 is CTCRAGANTGQLYF.

Of note for this clone: Genes and germline are mouse. The read ends 4 residues before the CDR3 terminus; that terminus is restored from the germline J gene. The chain joins TRBV19 to TRBJ2-7; 10 bases agree with TRBD1. The CDR3 consists of 14 residues. CDR1 is FNHDT, CDR2 SITEND, per germline (reference sequence). The CDR3 loop reads CASSIPGQGNEQYF. CDR3 bases read: TGTGCCAGCAGTATACCGGGACAGGGGAAT.

There are a few counts of this clone. Any gene name here is a mouse gene name. The read is 4 residues too short to cover the CDR3 end, so that end is filled in from the germline J gene. The V call is TRBV19, the J call TRBJ1-1, with TRBD1 matching over 7 bases. The V gene end was trimmed by 6 bases and the J gene end by 1 base; junction bases not matched to a gene: 3. The germline CDR1 and CDR2 sequences are FNHDT and SITEND (reference sequence). CDR3 length: 13 amino acids. CDR3 DNA (partial): TGTGCCAGCAAGACAGGGAGGAACACA. It yields the protein CASKTGRNT. The CDR3 reads in full as CASKTGRNTEVFF.

In its sample, this clone was seen a few times. Mouse names are used for the genes. The CDR3: CAWSPPGQDANSDYTF. The DNA read from the CDR3 is TGTGCCTGGAGTCCGCCGGGACAGGATGCAAACTCC. V usage is TRBV31 and J usage is TRBJ1-2; 8 positions agree with TRBD1. The CDR3 extends 4 residues past the end of the read, so its final part is completed from the germline J gene. The CDR3 is made up of 16 amino acids. CDR1 GKSSPN and CDR2 SITVG come from the germline V gene. V shed 1 base and J 0 bases; nucleotides not matched to a gene: 7. The variable domain in full, completed from reference TRBV31 and TRBJ1-2, reads AQTIHQWPVAEIKAVGSPLSLGCTIKGKSSPNLYWYWQATGGTLQQLFYSITVGQVESVVQLNLSASRPKDDQFILSTEKLLLSHSGFYLCAWSPPGQDANSDYTFGSGTRLLVI.

A word on this clone: Mouse gene names apply. This CDR3 is CASGERGRDSDYTF. CDR3 bases read: TGTGCCAGCGGTGAGAGGGGGCGCGACTCC. The V and J genes are TRBV13-2 and TRBJ1-2, with 7 bases that match TRBD1. Read data end 4 residues before the CDR3 end; the end is taken from the germline J gene. The CDR3 covers 14 residues. Trimming at V came to 2 bases and at J to 3 bases, leaving 4 bases not matched to a gene. In germline, CDR1 is NNHNN, CDR2 SYGAGS (reference sequence).